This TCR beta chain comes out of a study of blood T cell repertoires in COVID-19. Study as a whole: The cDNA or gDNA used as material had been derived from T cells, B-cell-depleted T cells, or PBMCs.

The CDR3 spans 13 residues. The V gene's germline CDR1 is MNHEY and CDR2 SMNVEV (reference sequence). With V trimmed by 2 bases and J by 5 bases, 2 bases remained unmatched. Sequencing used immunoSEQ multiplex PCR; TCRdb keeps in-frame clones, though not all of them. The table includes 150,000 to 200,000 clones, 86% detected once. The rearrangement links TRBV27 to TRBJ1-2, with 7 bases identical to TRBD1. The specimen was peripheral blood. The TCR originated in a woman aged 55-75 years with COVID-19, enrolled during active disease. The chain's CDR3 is CASSLDRDYGYTF. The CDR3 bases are TGTGCCAGCAGTTTAGACAGGGATTATGGCTACACCTTC.